A single T cell receptor (beta chain) is shown here with its context. The CDR3 contains 17 residues. Germline loops: CDR1 WSHSY, CDR2 SAAADI. V was clipped by 0 bases and J by 1 base; unmatched bases: 8. This sample is drawn from a study of blood T cell repertoires in COVID-19. Whole-study context: T cells, B-cell-depleted T cells, or PBMCs provided the cDNA or gDNA that served as material.

Libraries were prepared by immunoSEQ multiplex PCR; TCRdb keeps only in-frame clonotypes and omits some of them. This table has about 27,000 clones, roughly 90% appearing once. The sample consisted of peripheral blood. This rearrangement joins TRBV10-2 to TRBJ2-5, with 7 positions matching TRBD2. This sequence originates from a human donor in a cohort sampled during active COVID-19. The CDR3 protein is CASSESGVGGTQETQYF. In DNA, the CDR3 is TGCGCCAGCAGTGAGTCAGGGGTGGGGGGGACCCAAGAGACCCAGTACTTC.